The T cell receptor (beta chain) described here comes from a study of T cell repertoires in cytomegalovirus infection. Study background: A matching HLA type, together with CMV infection, was signaled by public TCR beta signatures.

CDR3 length equals 17 residues. Per the germline V gene, CDR1 is SGHRS and CDR2 is YFSETQ. V was shortened by 0 bases and J by 0 bases, with 15 bases between the two germline ends. This clonotype has more than one count but fewer than ten. What it recognizes is unknown. In TCRdb, the reads were re-called with MiXCR into one record per CDR3 protein. In the table there are about 920,000 distinct CDR3 sequences, approximately 31% of which are singletons. The sample consisted of cultured CD8+ T cells from PBMCs, taken from culture after CMV antigen stimulation. The chain combines TRBV5-1 with TRBJ1-1, with D possibly being TRBD1 (6 bases). The TCR was taken from a human donor in good health (CMV status not recorded). Some clones in this sample may be carry-over from other donors' samples. CDR3 amino acids: CASSLEGGGYMNTEAFF. For the CDR3, the DNA is TGCGCCAGCAGCTTGGAGGGGGGGGGATACATGAACACTGAAGCTTTCTTT.